Listed below are T cell receptor beta chains from one sample, sequenced in a study of T-cell memory formation after mild COVID-19. From the 5' RACE reads, TCRdb called clonotypes with MiXCR, one entry per CDR3 protein. The sample includes 150,000 to 200,000 distinct CDR3 sequences, roughly 30% seen only once; the top ten take around 11%. The source material was PBMCs or a T cell subset sorted from them (not recorded which). These receptors all stem from an adult woman who had mild COVID-19 (a few samples of this study predate the infection). Cell type and time point are not known. The CDR3 runs from the conserved cysteine through the conserved F or W. A D gene is named only where the DNA matches it firmly. Where a row states a size, it is once, few, many or the class of an expanded clone; other rows omit it.

J: TRBJ2-2; size: NA; D: TRBD2; V: TRBV5-1; CDR3: CASSLEPPGGAGGPITGELFF; DNA: TGCGCCAGCAGCTTGGAACCTCCAGGAGGTGCGGGAGGGCCGATCACCGGGGAGCTGTTTTTT
J: TRBJ2-7; size: NA; D: NA; V: TRBV7-8; CDR3: CASSLGRASYEQYF; DNA: TGTGCCAGCAGCTTAGGCAGGGCGTCCTACGAGCAGTACTTC
J: TRBJ2-2; size: many; D: TRBD2; V: TRBV7-3; CDR3: CASSQGGLAGVRTGELFF; DNA: TGTGCCAGCAGCCAAGGGGGACTAGCGGGAGTACGGACCGGGGAGCTGTTTTTT
J: TRBJ1-2; size: NA; D: NA; V: TRBV6-5; CDR3: CASSNRVDYGYTF; DNA: TGTGCCAGCAGTAACAGGGTGGACTATGGCTACACCTTC
J: TRBJ1-1; size: NA; D: NA; V: TRBV19; CDR3: CASSIAEQNTEAFF; DNA: TGTGCCAGTAGTATAGCAGAGCAGAACACTGAAGCTTTCTTT
J: TRBJ1-2; size: NA; D: NA; V: TRBV19; CDR3: CASSTPHGGGLSYGYTF; DNA: TGTGCCAGTAGTACCCCCCACGGGGGGGGGCTATCCTATGGCTACACCTTC
J: TRBJ1-5; size: NA; D: TRBD1; V: TRBV5-8; CDR3: CASSLRTGGTFAQHF; DNA: TGTGCCAGCAGCTTGAGGACAGGGGGAACCTTTGCCCAGCATTTT
J: TRBJ2-3; size: NA; D: NA; V: TRBV24-1; CDR3: CATRDGAYTDTQYF; DNA: TGTGCCACCAGGGACGGGGCCTACACAGATACGCAGTATTTT
J: TRBJ2-1; size: NA; D: TRBD2; V: TRBV5-1; CDR3: CASSLSERGEQFF; DNA: TGCGCCAGCAGCTTGAGTGAGCGGGGTGAGCAGTTCTTC
J: TRBJ2-3; size: few; D: TRBD2; V: TRBV9; CDR3: CASSVESRGGTDTQYF; DNA: TGTGCCAGCAGCGTAGAGTCGCGGGGGGGCACAGATACGCAGTATTTT
J: TRBJ2-1; size: NA; D: TRBD1; V: TRBV7-9; CDR3: CASSSGTGDNEQFF; DNA: TGTGCCAGCAGCTCCGGGACAGGGGACAATGAGCAGTTCTTC
J: TRBJ1-6; size: few; D: TRBD1; V: TRBV5-5; CDR3: CASSLRQGISNSPLHF; DNA: TGTGCCAGCAGCTTGAGACAGGGGATAAGTAATTCACCCCTCCACTTT
J: TRBJ2-3; size: NA; D: TRBD1; V: TRBV20-1; CDR3: CSARFSGGGRLLSTDTQYF; DNA: TGCAGTGCTAGATTTTCAGGGGGCGGAAGGTTGTTAAGCACAGATACGCAGTATTTT
J: TRBJ2-1; size: once; D: NA; V: TRBV4-1; CDR3: CASSQDPGLTNEQFF; DNA: TGCGCCAGCAGCCAAGATCCCGGACTCACAAATGAGCAGTTCTTC
J: TRBJ1-1; size: few; D: NA; V: TRBV12-3/TRBV12-4; CDR3: CASSPTPGPLGTEAFF; DNA: TGTGCCAGCAGCCCAACGCCAGGGCCTTTGGGCACTGAAGCTTTCTTT
J: TRBJ2-7; size: few; D: NA; V: TRBV5-6; CDR3: CASSLVGTEGGEQYF; DNA: TGTGCCAGCAGCTTGGTGGGCACCGAAGGGGGGGAGCAGTACTTC
J: TRBJ2-3; size: NA; D: NA; V: TRBV6-2/TRBV6-3; CDR3: CATQDGATDTQYF; DNA: TGTGCCACCCAAGACGGCGCTACAGATACGCAGTATTTT
J: TRBJ2-7; size: NA; D: NA; V: TRBV7-2; CDR3: CASSFGIVGYEQYF; DNA: TGTGCCAGCAGCTTCGGTATAGTGGGCTACGAGCAGTACTTC
J: TRBJ2-7; size: NA; D: TRBD1; V: TRBV6-1; CDR3: CASTRDSSYEQYF; DNA: TGTGCCAGCACGAGGGACAGCTCCTACGAGCAGTACTTC
J: TRBJ2-1; size: NA; D: NA; V: TRBV25-1; CDR3: CASSEWAGHNEQFF; DNA: TGTGCCAGCAGTGAATGGGCAGGACACAATGAGCAGTTCTTC
J: TRBJ2-5; size: NA; D: NA; V: TRBV7-9; CDR3: CASSPSGTNQETQYF; DNA: TGTGCCAGCAGCCCCTCGGGGACAAACCAAGAGACCCAGTACTTC
J: TRBJ1-1; size: NA; D: TRBD1; V: TRBV11-3; CDR3: CASSTRQGAGNTEAFF; DNA: TGTGCCAGCAGTACACGACAGGGGGCTGGGAACACTGAAGCTTTCTTT
J: TRBJ2-7; size: NA; D: TRBD1; V: TRBV5-5; CDR3: CASSKGQVYEQYF; DNA: TGTGCCAGCAGCAAAGGACAGGTCTACGAGCAGTACTTC
J: TRBJ2-3; size: NA; D: NA; V: TRBV6-5; CDR3: CASRRQLLLTDTQYF; DNA: TGTGCCAGCAGGAGGCAACTCCTACTCACAGATACGCAGTATTTT
J: TRBJ2-5; size: once; D: TRBD2; V: TRBV4-1; CDR3: CASSQQAGGYQETQYF; DNA: TGCGCCAGCAGCCAACAAGCGGGGGGATACCAAGAGACCCAGTACTTC
J: TRBJ2-7; size: few; D: TRBD2; V: TRBV28; CDR3: CASSSWTSGSAYEQYF; DNA: TGTGCCAGCAGTTCCTGGACTAGCGGGAGTGCCTACGAGCAGTACTTC
J: TRBJ2-7; size: few; D: TRBD1; V: TRBV13; CDR3: CASSPRQGREQYF; DNA: TGTGCCAGCAGCCCCCGACAGGGGCGGGAGCAGTACTTC
J: TRBJ2-1; size: NA; D: NA; V: TRBV4-2; CDR3: CASSPWDNNEQFF; DNA: TGTGCCAGCAGCCCCTGGGACAACAATGAGCAGTTCTTC
J: TRBJ2-7; size: few; D: NA; V: TRBV11-2; CDR3: CASSFNGYEQYF; DNA: TGTGCCAGCAGCTTTAATGGGTACGAGCAGTACTTC
J: TRBJ2-3; size: NA; D: NA; V: TRBV12-3/TRBV12-4; CDR3: CASSFLRDTQYF; DNA: TGTGCCAGCAGTTTTTTGCGGGATACGCAGTATTTT
J: TRBJ2-1; size: NA; D: TRBD2; V: TRBV5-4; CDR3: CASSIAGYNEQFF; DNA: TGTGCCAGCAGCATAGCGGGGTACAATGAGCAGTTCTTC
J: TRBJ1-5; size: NA; D: TRBD1; V: TRBV20-1; CDR3: CSAPHPQGARNQPQHF; DNA: TGCAGTGCTCCACACCCACAGGGGGCTCGCAATCAGCCCCAGCATTTT
J: TRBJ1-3; size: few; D: NA; V: TRBV7-2; CDR3: CASSLEQGGFNTIYF; DNA: TGTGCCAGCAGCTTAGAACAGGGAGGTTTTAACACCATATATTTT
J: TRBJ2-6; size: NA; D: NA; V: TRBV6-5; CDR3: CASSTRDYLNSGANVLTF; DNA: TGTGCCAGCAGTACTCGGGATTATCTAAACTCTGGGGCCAACGTCCTGACTTTC
J: TRBJ1-2; size: few; D: NA; V: TRBV5-1; CDR3: CASSLGQGTSGYTF; DNA: TGCGCCAGCAGCTTGGGCCAGGGGACTTCTGGCTACACCTTC
J: TRBJ1-5; size: few; D: NA; V: TRBV7-8; CDR3: CASTSGLGQPTRQPQHF; DNA: TGTGCCAGCACCTCGGGCCTCGGACAGCCTACCAGGCAGCCCCAGCATTTT
J: TRBJ1-1; size: NA; D: NA; V: TRBV6-5; CDR3: CASTPGPEGAEAFF; DNA: TGTGCCAGCACCCCGGGTCCCGAAGGCGCTGAAGCTTTCTTT
J: TRBJ2-2; size: NA; D: TRBD1; V: TRBV6-5; CDR3: CASNPVGTGAGELFF; DNA: TGTGCCAGTAATCCAGTCGGGACAGGGGCCGGGGAGCTGTTTTTT
J: TRBJ2-1; size: NA; D: TRBD2; V: TRBV20-1; CDR3: CSAYKPGAGEGNEQFF; DNA: TGCAGTGCTTATAAGCCTGGGGCGGGAGAAGGCAATGAGCAGTTCTTC
J: TRBJ1-2; size: few; D: NA; V: TRBV4-1; CDR3: CASSQESSANYGYTF; DNA: TGCGCCAGCAGCCAAGAGTCGTCGGCAAACTATGGCTACACCTTC
J: TRBJ2-5; size: NA; D: NA; V: TRBV5-1; CDR3: CASRIDFVGETQYF; DNA: TGCGCCAGCAGGATAGATTTTGTTGGGGAGACCCAGTACTTC
J: TRBJ2-2; size: NA; D: TRBD1; V: TRBV24-1; CDR3: CATRSTGGNTGELFF; DNA: TGTGCCACCAGGTCGACAGGGGGAAACACCGGGGAGCTGTTTTTT
J: TRBJ2-1; size: few; D: TRBD2; V: TRBV20-1; CDR3: CSARRGTGGVEFF; DNA: TGCAGTGCTAGGCGGGGGACCGGAGGGGTGGAGTTCTTC
J: TRBJ2-7; size: once; D: NA; V: TRBV20-1; CDR3: CSAPGAGAFYEQYF; DNA: TGCAGTGCCCCCGGGGCGGGGGCCTTCTACGAGCAGTACTTC
J: TRBJ2-1; size: NA; D: NA; V: TRBV6-2/TRBV6-3; CDR3: CASSYSNRAGEQFF; DNA: TGTGCCAGCAGTTACTCAAACAGGGCGGGTGAGCAGTTCTTC
J: TRBJ2-3; size: few; D: TRBD2; V: TRBV7-2; CDR3: CASSRQTPGLAGVPDTQYF; DNA: TGTGCCAGCAGCCGACAGACCCCGGGACTAGCGGGAGTGCCAGATACGCAGTATTTT
J: TRBJ1-5; size: NA; D: NA; V: TRBV28; CDR3: CASSLLGSGNQPQHF; DNA: TGTGCCAGCAGTTTACTGGGTTCGGGCAATCAGCCCCAGCATTTT
J: TRBJ1-1; size: few; D: TRBD1; V: TRBV4-3; CDR3: CASSQSDRGRNTEAFF; DNA: TGCGCCAGCAGCCAATCCGACAGGGGGCGGAACACTGAAGCTTTCTTT
J: TRBJ2-5; size: NA; D: NA; V: TRBV15; CDR3: CATSRGQVDRETQYF; DNA: TGTGCCACCAGCAGAGGACAGGTTGATCGAGAGACCCAGTACTTC
J: TRBJ2-7; size: NA; D: TRBD2; V: TRBV4-2; CDR3: CASSQDWPSGSFLAEQYF; DNA: TGTGCCAGCAGCCAAGATTGGCCTAGCGGGAGTTTCCTGGCCGAGCAGTACTTC
J: TRBJ2-3; size: few; D: TRBD2; V: TRBV29-1; CDR3: CSVIAGGLTDTQYF; DNA: TGCAGCGTTATAGCGGGGGGGCTTACGGATACGCAGTATTTT